Shown below are 17 T cell receptor beta chains from a single sample sequenced in a study of shared clonotypes between healthy human individuals. Naive CD8 cells, CD45RO-negative and positively selected for CCR7, excluded terminally differentiated effector memory CD45RA+ cells. The repertoire was sequenced with immunoSEQ multiplex PCR; TCRdb's copy has only in-frame clones and lacks some. The top ten hold under 2% of the sample, which has approximately 2,000,000 clones, around 95% seen once. The specimen was naive CD8+ T cells from PBMCs. These receptors were obtained from a man younger than 35 in good health. Some clones in this sample may be carry-over from other donors' samples.

V gene TRBV27 combines with J gene TRBJ2-7; 7 bases are shared with TRBD1. CDR3 length: 14 residues. Trimming at V came to 5 bases and at J to 4 bases, leaving 8 bases not matched to a gene. Germline loops: CDR1 MNHEY, CDR2 SMNVEV (reference sequence). The DNA for the CDR3 is TGTGCCAGCAGTCCCGGACAGGAGGTGTACGAGCAGTACTTC. Protein: CASSPGQEVYEQYF.

This clone was detected a few times. The genes are TRBV29-1 and TRBJ2-7; D unclear. This CDR3 region has 16 residues. The V end was cut by 4 bases, the J end by 0 bases, with 19 bases between. Germline lookup yields CDR1 SQVTM and CDR2 ANQGSEA. The CDR3 DNA follows: TGCAGCGTTGTTCTCGTCGCAGGCCTCAGCTCCTACGAGCAGTACTTC. Translated: CSVVLVAGLSSYEQYF.

This sequence joins TRBV27 and TRBJ1-2; tentative D call: TRBD1 (5 bases). V was pared by 3 bases and J by 4 bases, with 15 bases between. This CDR3 comprises 15 residues. Looked up from germline, CDR1 is MNHEY and CDR2 is SMNVEV (reference sequence). CDR3 sequence reads: CASSFQPGAFYGYTF. The CDR3 DNA reads as TGTGCCAGCAGTTTCCAACCTGGGGCCTTCTATGGCTACACCTTC.

CDR3 protein: CASSGTSTGTSYEQYF. The CDR3 DNA sequence: TGTGCCAGCAGCGGAACAAGTACAGGGACCTCCTACGAGCAGTACTTC. V and J are TRBV7-9 and TRBJ2-7, with D perhaps TRBD1 (6 bases). This CDR3 region has 16 residues. Germline CDR1 SEHNR, CDR2 FQNEAQ (reference sequence). V was trimmed by 5 bases and J by 0 bases, leaving 17 bases between them.

The V and J genes are TRBV28 and TRBJ2-3; 7 bases fit TRBD2. The CDR3 consists of 15 residues. Germline V gene data show CDR1 as MDHEN and CDR2 as SYDVKM. The ends lost 1 base at V and 4 bases at J; junction bases unmatched: 5. CDR3 bases: TGTGCCAGCAGTTTATTGCAGGGAGGGGCAGATACGCAGTATTTT. Translation: CASSLLQGGADTQYF.

The rearrangement joins TRBV27 to TRBJ2-1; 8 nucleotides line up with TRBD2. CDR3 length equals 17 residues. The germline V gene has CDR1 MNHEY and CDR2 SMNVEV (reference sequence). The V segment lost 2 bases and the J segment 6 bases; nucleotides outside the gene matches: 12. The chain's CDR3 is CASSLDGTIAGSNEQFF. The DNA of the CDR3 is TGTGCCAGCAGTTTAGACGGGACTATAGCGGGGTCCAATGAGCAGTTCTTC.

The genes are TRBV28 and TRBJ1-4; TRBD1 is a possible D gene (5 bases). Germline CDR1 is MDHEN and CDR2 is SYDVKM. V lost 10 bases to trimming and J lost 5 bases, with 20 bases between them. The CDR3 runs 15 residues. The CDR3 DNA follows: TGTGCCACTGATAGTCCCAGGGAGGACAATGAAAAACTGTTTTTT. Amino acid sequence: CATDSPREDNEKLFF.

This clone was recorded a few times. The chain employs TRBV7-2 and TRBJ1-5, with 7 bases identical to TRBD1. V was clipped by 3 bases and J by 5 bases; unmatched bases: 4. The germline CDR1 and CDR2 sequences are SGHTA and FQGNSA. The CDR3 is 14 amino acids. The CDR3 loop is CASSFDREDQPQHF. For the CDR3, the DNA is TGTGCCAGCAGCTTCGACAGGGAAGATCAGCCCCAGCATTTT.

V and J are TRBV28 and TRBJ2-3; no firm D call. Germline-derived CDR1 and CDR2 are MDHEN and SYDVKM. Trimming removed 4 bases at V and 1 base at J, with 9 bases between. This CDR3 comprises 14 residues. The CDR3 DNA follows: TGTGCCAGCAGTTCAGTACAGCGCACAGATACGCAGTATTTT. The encoded protein is CASSSVQRTDTQYF.

A single count supports this clone. The rearrangement joins TRBV6-1 to TRBJ2-7; D unclear. The CDR3 is 16 residues long. CDR1 and CDR2 (germline): MNHNS, SASEGT. Trimming took off 2 bases at V and 0 bases at J, with 14 bases between the two ends. The DNA of the CDR3 is TGTGCCAGCAGTGAAATCGGCGTAATCTCCTCCTACGAGCAGTACTTC. Translated: CASSEIGVISSYEQYF.

The rearrangement joins TRBV5-2 to TRBJ2-5; whether TRBD2, the table's D call, matches the DNA was not checked. TRBV5-2 is termed a pseudogene. The CDR3 is 14 residues long. As DNA, the CDR3 is TGTGCCAGCAGCTCCCAACTAGTCCAAGAGACCCAGTACTTC. Its protein is CASSSQLVQETQYF.

To note about this clone: This specimen includes other DNA sequences encoding the same CDR3. The chain has TRBV9 and TRBJ1-1, with D unclear. The V end lost 0 bases, the J end lost 0 bases, and 9 bases lay between the germline ends. The CDR3 is 15 residues long. CDR1 is SGDLS and CDR2 is YYNGEE in the germline V gene. The CDR3 reads CASSVGGGLNTEAFF. In DNA, the CDR3 is TGTGCCAGCAGCGTAGGTGGAGGGCTGAACACTGAAGCTTTCTTT.

V and J are TRBV11-2 and TRBJ2-1; TRBD2 matches at 7 bases. With 5 bases clipped from V and 1 base from J, the junction kept 5 bases outside the gene matches. The CDR3 covers 15 residues. The germline V gene encodes CDR1 SGHAT and CDR2 FQNNGV. The CDR3 spells CASSPGLGSYNEQFF. CDR3 in DNA: TGTGCCAGCAGCCCCGGACTAGGGTCCTACAATGAGCAGTTCTTC.

The chain combines TRBV10-1 with TRBJ2-1, with 10 bases identical to TRBD2. The trim removed 9 bases at V and 10 bases at J, leaving 3 bases unmatched. Germline V CDR1 and CDR2: WNHNN, SYGVQD (reference sequence). The CDR3 loop spans 11 amino acids. For the CDR3, the DNA is TGCGCCAGTACTAGCGGGACCGAGCAGTTCTTC. Translating it yields CASTSGTEQFF.

This chain joins TRBV15 and TRBJ2-1; 7 bases agree with TRBD2. V dropped 1 base and J dropped 2; count of bases not matched to a gene: 5. The CDR3 spans 16 residues. Germline V CDR1 and CDR2: LNHNV, YYDKDF (reference sequence). The CDR3 DNA reads TGTGCCACCAGCAGAGGTCTGGCGGGAGCCTACAATGAGCAGTTCTTC. Translated, it gives CATSRGLAGAYNEQFF.

In the case of this clone: Other DNA variants within this sample encode the same CDR3. The gene calls are TRBV6-5 and TRBJ2-7, with D hard to call. The CDR3 extends over 12 amino acids. In germline, CDR1 is MNHEY, CDR2 SVGAGI. Trimming removed 3 bases from V and 6 bases from J, with 9 bases in between. CDR3 nucleotide sequence: TGTGCCAGCAGTTATTCTCGGACCGAGCAGTACTTC. Protein: CASSYSRTEQYF.

To note about this clone: Within the sample, other DNA sequences also encode this same CDR3. The genes are TRBV18 and TRBJ2-3; possible D gene TRBD2, 5 bases. With 3 bases removed from V and 3 bases from J, the gap between germline ends came to 10 bases. Germline CDR1 reads KGHSH; CDR2 reads LQKENI. The CDR3 extends over 14 amino acids. As DNA, the CDR3 is TGTGCCAGCTCACCCACGGGGTCGACAGATACGCAGTATTTT. This encodes CASSPTGSTDTQYF.